This TCR beta chain was captured by sequencing in a study of control samples from healthy donors and cancer patients. TCRdb's copy holds only in-frame clones and misses some; the assay was immunoSEQ multiplex PCR. The data show 400,000 to 500,000 clones, roughly 90% seen once. From germline, CDR1 is SGHRS and CDR2 YFSETQ. V was shortened by 4 bases and J by 10 bases, with 15 bases between the two germline ends. There are 13 residues in the CDR3. The clonotype was recovered from a man aged 40-49 years with head and neck cancer. Sequencing input: PBMCs. The chain is built from TRBV5-1 and TRBJ1-5, with D unresolved. CDR3 sequence reads: CASSHDGMRPQHF. The DNA for the CDR3 is TGCGCCAGCAGCCACGACGGGATGAGACCCCAGCATTTT.